The clone carrying this T cell receptor (beta chain) was counted many times. Antigen unknown. Between the trimmed V and J ends, which lost 6 bases and 0 bases, there was a span of 14 bases. This CDR3 spans 16 amino acids. CDR1 is LNHDA, CDR2 SQIVND, per germline (reference sequence). Time point given: persistent/refractory GD, antithyroid drugs over 5 years with positive TRAb. Extracted PBMC RNA gave rise to the TCR library. The data belong to a study of regulatory T cells in long-lasting Graves disease. Findings and caveats of the study: Whereas 950 to 1,000 public clonotypes were shared by new patients, persistent patients shared more, at a few thousand. Study was limited to peripheral blood, excluding thyroid tissue.

Researchers made TCR beta libraries by using iRepertoire HTBI primers and running Arm-PCR on CDR3 regions. TCRdb re-called the multiplex PCR reads with MiXCR, one entry per CDR3 protein. Of under 450,000 distinct CDR3 sequences in the sample, 23% are singletons; the top ten hold roughly 30%. This sequence joins TRBV19 and TRBJ2-2; D remains ambiguous. The TCR originated in a female donor with Graves disease. This specimen consisted of peripheral blood mononuclear cells (PBMCs), obtained when the disease was refractory, from a patient treated with antithyroid drugs. This chain's CDR3 is CASSLWPVPNTGELFF. CDR3 nucleotides: TGTGCCAGTAGCCTTTGGCCGGTTCCGAACACCGGGGAGCTGTTTTTT.